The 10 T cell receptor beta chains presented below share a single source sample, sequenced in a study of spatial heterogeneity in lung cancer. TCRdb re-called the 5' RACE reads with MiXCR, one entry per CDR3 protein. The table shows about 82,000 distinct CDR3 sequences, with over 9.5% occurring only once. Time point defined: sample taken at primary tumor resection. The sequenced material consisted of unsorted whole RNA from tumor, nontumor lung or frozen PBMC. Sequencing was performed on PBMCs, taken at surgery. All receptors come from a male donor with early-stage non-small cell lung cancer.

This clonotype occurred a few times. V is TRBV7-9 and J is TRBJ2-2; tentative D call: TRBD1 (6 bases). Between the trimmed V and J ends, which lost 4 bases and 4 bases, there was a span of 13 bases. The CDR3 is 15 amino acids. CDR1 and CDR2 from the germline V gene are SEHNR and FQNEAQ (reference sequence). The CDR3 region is CASSSNRESTGELFF. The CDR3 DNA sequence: TGTGCCAGCAGCTCCAACAGGGAGAGCACCGGGGAGCTGTTTTTT. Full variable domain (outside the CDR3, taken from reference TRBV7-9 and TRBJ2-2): DTGVSQNPRHKITKRGQNVTFRCDPISEHNRLYWYRQTLGQGPEFLTYFQNEAQLEKSRLLSDRFSAERPKGSFSTLEIQRTEQGDSAMYLCASSSNRESTGELFFGEGSRLTVL.

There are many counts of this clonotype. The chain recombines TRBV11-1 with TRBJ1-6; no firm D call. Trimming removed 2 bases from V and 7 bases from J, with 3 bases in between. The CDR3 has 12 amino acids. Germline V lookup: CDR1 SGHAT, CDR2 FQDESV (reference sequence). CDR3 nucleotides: TGTGCCAGCAGCTTATCGAATTCACCCCTCCACTTT. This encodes CASSLSNSPLHF.

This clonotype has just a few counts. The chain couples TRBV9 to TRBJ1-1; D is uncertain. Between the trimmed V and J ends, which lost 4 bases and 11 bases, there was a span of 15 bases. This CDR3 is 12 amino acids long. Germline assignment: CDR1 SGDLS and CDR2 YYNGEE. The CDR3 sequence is CASSIGLKGAFF. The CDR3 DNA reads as TGTGCCAGCAGCATCGGACTGAAAGGGGCTTTCTTT.

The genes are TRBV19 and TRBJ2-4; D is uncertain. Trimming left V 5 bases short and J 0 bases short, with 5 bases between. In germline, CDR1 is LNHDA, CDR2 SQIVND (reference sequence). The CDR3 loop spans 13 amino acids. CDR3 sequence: CASSLLAKNIQYF. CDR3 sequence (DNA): TGTGCCAGTAGTCTATTAGCCAAAAACATTCAGTACTTC. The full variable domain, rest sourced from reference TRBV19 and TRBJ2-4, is DGGITQSPKYLFRKEGQNVTLSCEQNLNHDAMYWYRQDPGQGLRLIYYSQIVNDFQKGDIAEGYSVSREKKESFPLTVTSAQKNPTAFYLCASSLLAKNIQYFGAGTRLSVL.

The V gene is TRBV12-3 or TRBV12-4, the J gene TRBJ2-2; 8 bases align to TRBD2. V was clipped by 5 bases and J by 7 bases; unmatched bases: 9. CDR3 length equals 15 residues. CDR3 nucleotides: TGTGCCAGCAGTCCCCGGGGGGGTGTGGGCGGGGAGCTGTTTTTT. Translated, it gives CASSPRGGVGGELFF.

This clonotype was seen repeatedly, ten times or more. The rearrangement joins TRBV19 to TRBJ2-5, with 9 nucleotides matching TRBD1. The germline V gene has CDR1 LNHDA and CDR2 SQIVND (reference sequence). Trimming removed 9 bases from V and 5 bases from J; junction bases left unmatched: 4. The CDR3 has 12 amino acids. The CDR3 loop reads CARTTGGETQYF. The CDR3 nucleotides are TGTGCCAGGACCACAGGGGGCGAGACCCAGTACTTC.

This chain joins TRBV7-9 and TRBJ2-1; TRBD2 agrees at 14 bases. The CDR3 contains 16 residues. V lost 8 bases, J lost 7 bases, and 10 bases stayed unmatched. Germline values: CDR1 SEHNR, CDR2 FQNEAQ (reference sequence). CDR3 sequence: CASAASGLAGANEQFF. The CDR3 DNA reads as TGTGCCAGCGCAGCCTCGGGACTAGCGGGAGCTAATGAGCAGTTCTTC.

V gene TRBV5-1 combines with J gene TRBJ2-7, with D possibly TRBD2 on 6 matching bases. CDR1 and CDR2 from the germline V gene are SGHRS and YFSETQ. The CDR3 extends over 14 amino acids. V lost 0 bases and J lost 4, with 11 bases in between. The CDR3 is CASSLAPAGYEQYF. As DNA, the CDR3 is TGCGCCAGCAGCTTGGCCCCGGCGGGATACGAGCAGTACTTC.

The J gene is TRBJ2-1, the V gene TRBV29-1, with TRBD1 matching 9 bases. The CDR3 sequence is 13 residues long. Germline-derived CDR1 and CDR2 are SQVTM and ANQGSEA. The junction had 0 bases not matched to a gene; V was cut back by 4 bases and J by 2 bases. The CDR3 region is CSVGQGAYNEQFF. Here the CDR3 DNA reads TGCAGCGTTGGACAGGGGGCCTACAATGAGCAGTTCTTC.

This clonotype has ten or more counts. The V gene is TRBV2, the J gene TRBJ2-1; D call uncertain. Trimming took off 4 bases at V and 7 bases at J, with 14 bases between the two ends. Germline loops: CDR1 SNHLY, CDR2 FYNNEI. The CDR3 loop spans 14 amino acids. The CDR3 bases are TGTGCCAGCAGTGGAGTGACGATCGGGAATGAGCAGTTCTTC. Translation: CASSGVTIGNEQFF.